This T cell receptor (beta chain) was recovered during a study of cytomegalovirus exposure and HLA in healthy donors. Study-level points and caveats: Evidence from a later analysis indicated that most CMV-associated TCR beta chains looked HLA-restricted. The productive fraction for most TCR beta V segments was about 87% or about 30% in an earlier analysis. The majority of TCR sequences were rare, yet some public TCRs appeared in many donors.

A remark on this clone: The antigen is not known.

Use of 60 Vbeta and 13 Jbeta primers characterized the PCR. Assay: immunoSEQ multiplex PCR; the TCRdb copy retains only in-frame clones and omits some. The sample contains around 150,000 clones, around 86% of which appear only once. Germline-derived CDR1 and CDR2 are SGDLS and YYNGEE. The CDR3 loop spans 17 amino acids. V lost 4 bases to trimming and J lost 0 bases, with 19 bases between them. The sample was PBMCs. This sequence joins TRBV9 and TRBJ1-2, with D possibly TRBD1 on 5 matching bases. This TCR derives from a human donor in good health. The CDR3 DNA reads TGTGCCAGCAGCCCCGCGGGGCCGCCGGACCCTAACTATGGCTACACCTTC. Amino acid sequence: CASSPAGPPDPNYGYTF. Combining the CDR3 with reference TRBV9 and TRBJ1-2 gives the whole variable domain DSGVTQTPKHLITATGQRVTLRCSPRSGDLSVYWYQQSLDQGLQFLIQYYNGEERAKGNILERFSAQQFPDLHSELNLSSLELGDSALYFCASSPAGPPDPNYGYTFGSGTRLTVV.